These 5 T cell receptor beta chains originate from one sample sequenced in a study of blood T cell repertoires in COVID-19. Clones were sequenced by immunoSEQ multiplex PCR, and TCRdb holds only the in-frame ones, with some missing. Counted here are nearly 200,000 clones, approximately 80% occurring once; the ten biggest clones make up approximately 0.99%. Sequencing used peripheral blood. Receptor source: a man aged 55 to 70 with COVID-19, enrolled during active disease.

The chain uses TRBV19 and TRBJ2-2; D ambiguous. The CDR3 extends over 15 amino acids. Trimming took 4 bases from V and 1 from J, leaving 10 bases between them. Germline V gives CDR1 LNHDA, CDR2 SQIVND (reference sequence). In DNA, the CDR3 is TGTGCCAGTAGTAACGACATCCTGAACACCGGGGAGCTGTTTTTT. It specifies CASSNDILNTGELFF.

This chain connects TRBV12-5 to TRBJ2-3, with 9 bases that match TRBD1. Germline CDR1 is LGHNT and CDR2 is FRNRAP. Trimming at V came to 4 bases and at J to 3 bases, leaving 8 bases not matched to a gene. The CDR3 has 16 residues. The CDR3 bases are TGTGCTAGTGGTTCCTCGGGACAGGGCCAGACAGATACGCAGTATTTT. This encodes CASGSSGQGQTDTQYF.

The rearrangement joins TRBV27 to TRBJ2-3; a weak D match, TRBD2 (6 bases). The CDR3 contains 15 residues. V gave up 4 bases and J gave up 0 bases, with 11 bases separating them. Germline loops: CDR1 MNHEY, CDR2 SMNVEV (reference sequence). DNA for the CDR3: TGTGCCAGCAGTTCACTAGCCTATAGCACAGATACGCAGTATTTT. It encodes CASSSLAYSTDTQYF.

V and J are TRBV18 and TRBJ2-7; 8 bases align to TRBD1. Germline trimming cut 2 bases from V and 2 bases from J; bases unmatched to any gene: 5. CDR1 is KGHSH and CDR2 is LQKENI in the germline V gene. There are 15 residues in the CDR3. CDR3 sequence (DNA): TGTGCCAGCTCACCAAGGACAGGGAAAGCCTACGAGCAGTACTTC. Encoded protein: CASSPRTGKAYEQYF.

The V and J genes are TRBV5-1 and TRBJ2-7; TRBD1 aligns across 9 bases. The CDR3 loop spans 14 amino acids. V dropped 3 bases and J dropped 5; count of bases not matched to a gene: 6. Germline lookup yields CDR1 SGHRS and CDR2 YFSETQ. The CDR3 reads CASSSRTGEDEQYF. CDR3 sequence (DNA): TGCGCCAGCAGCTCCCGGACAGGGGAAGACGAGCAGTACTTC.